The 6 T cell receptor beta chains below all came from one sample that was sequenced in a study of Tregs in tolerant kidney transplant recipients. Recipients received nonmyeloablative bone marrow transplants from related graft donors, with transient mixed chimerism. Profiled with immunoSEQ multiplex PCR; TCRdb holds only in-frame clones, not every one. The data show about 50,000 clones, over 85% seen once. The input for sequencing was CD8+ T cells from blood (PBMCs), taken 12 months after the transplant. These receptors were collected from a human patient who received a combined kidney and bone marrow transplant. Some T cells may be the graft donor's.

CDR3 sequence reads: CASSSRTSGGSSGANVLTF. The CDR3 nucleotides read TGTGCCAGCAGCTCACGGACTAGCGGGGGTAGTTCTGGGGCCAACGTCCTGACTTTC. The chain uses TRBV13 and TRBJ2-6; 13 positions match TRBD2. In germline, CDR1 is PRHDT, CDR2 FYEKMQ (reference sequence). Trimming removed 4 bases from V and 1 base from J; junction bases left unmatched: 7. The CDR3 consists of 19 residues.

This CDR3 reads CASSDGRVGNTIYF. In DNA form, the CDR3 reads TGTGCCAGCAGCGATGGCAGGGTAGGAAACACCATATATTTT. V gene TRBV28 combines with J gene TRBJ1-3; D may be TRBD1 (5 bases). Germline V gene lookup returns CDR1 MDHEN and CDR2 SYDVKM. This CDR3 has 14 residues. Trimming left V 6 bases short and J 4 bases short, with 13 bases between.

The rearrangement joins TRBV9 to TRBJ1-1, with 9 bases matching TRBD1. The trim removed 3 bases at V and 2 bases at J, leaving 5 bases unmatched. Germline lookup yields CDR1 SGDLS and CDR2 YYNGEE. The CDR3 is 15 amino acids. DNA of the CDR3: TGTGCCAGCAGCGCAAGGACAGGGGTCAACACTGAAGCTTTCTTT. It codes for CASSARTGVNTEAFF.

This chain joins TRBV9 and TRBJ2-5, with D possibly being TRBD1 (6 bases). This CDR3 comprises 15 residues. V lost 0 bases, J lost 5 bases, and 14 bases lay in between. CDR1 and CDR2 (germline): SGDLS, YYNGEE. The CDR3 DNA is TGTGCCAGCAGCGTAGTTCCGGCAGGGGTGGAGACCCAGTACTTC. Residues: CASSVVPAGVETQYF.

The rearrangement uses TRBV7-3 and TRBJ2-1; 8 bases fit TRBD1. The germline V gene encodes CDR1 SGHTA and CDR2 FQGTGA. CDR3 length: 16 residues. Unmatched junction bases numbered 6, after V lost 5 bases and J lost 0 bases. The CDR3 DNA reads as TGTGCCAGCAGCCGACAGGGGCAAATCTCCTACAATGAGCAGTTCTTC. Protein product: CASSRQGQISYNEQFF.

The chain combines TRBV14 with TRBJ2-6; D remains ambiguous. This CDR3 comprises 18 residues. V dropped 0 bases and J dropped 2 bases, with 14 bases sitting between them. CDR1 and CDR2 (germline): SGHDN, FVKESK. In DNA, the CDR3 is TGTGCCAGCAGCCAAGAACGACTGCTTATGACTGGGGCCAACGTCCTGACTTTC. It yields the protein CASSQERLLMTGANVLTF.